This is a list of T cell receptor beta chains from one sample in a study of cytomegalovirus exposure and HLA in healthy donors. Sequenced by immunoSEQ multiplex PCR; TCRdb stores in-frame clones only, minus some. Of some 180,000 clones in the sample, about 82% were seen once. Material for sequencing was PBMCs. These receptors all come from a woman in her 30s in good health and CMV-seronegative. Each CDR3 is given without its conserved first and last residue. Each record gives: J gene, V gene, CDR3 protein.

j_gene: TRBJ2-1
v_gene: TRBV9
CDR3aa: ASSVVGRDIEQF

j_gene: TRBJ1-1
v_gene: TRBV14
CDR3aa: ASSERQGKAEAF

j_gene: TRBJ2-1
v_gene: TRBV7-2
CDR3aa: ASGPLGGSYNEQF

j_gene: TRBJ1-1
v_gene: TRBV5-1
CDR3aa: ASSLWQNTEAF

j_gene: TRBJ2-1
v_gene: TRBV9
CDR3aa: ASSVSTGGYWQF

j_gene: TRBJ1-1
v_gene: TRBV6-5
CDR3aa: ASSQGQGEAF

j_gene: TRBJ2-7
v_gene: TRBV4-3
CDR3aa: ASSQDPSARGLVYEQY

j_gene: TRBJ1-4
v_gene: TRBV10-1
CDR3aa: ASRHRQGGNEKLF

j_gene: TRBJ2-2
v_gene: TRBV10-3
CDR3aa: AISDLAGGPANTGELF

j_gene: TRBJ2-7
v_gene: TRBV5-4
CDR3aa: ASSPVGPYEQY

j_gene: TRBJ2-7
v_gene: TRBV10-3
CDR3aa: AISDRAYEQY

j_gene: TRBJ2-7
v_gene: TRBV10-1
CDR3aa: ASSESRGLAGARYEQY

j_gene: TRBJ2-7
v_gene: TRBV7-3
CDR3aa: ASSREPLQEQY

j_gene: TRBJ2-7
v_gene: TRBV2
CDR3aa: ASTGTGGAYEQY

j_gene: TRBJ1-6
v_gene: TRBV6-8
CDR3aa: ASTKGPKSRGLARSPLH

j_gene: TRBJ1-6
v_gene: TRBV7-8
CDR3aa: ASSGYRAGAYSPLH

j_gene: TRBJ1-3
v_gene: TRBV7-2
CDR3aa: ASSLKGTGKPAGNTIY

j_gene: TRBJ1-3
v_gene: TRBV9
CDR3aa: ASSTSRVSGNTIY

j_gene: TRBJ1-2
v_gene: TRBV29-1
CDR3aa: SVQRGRGEGYT

j_gene: TRBJ2-4
v_gene: TRBV29-1
CDR3aa: SVNRGATGNIQY

j_gene: TRBJ2-1
v_gene: TRBV5-6
CDR3aa: ASSLEARGLQGQF

j_gene: TRBJ2-6
v_gene: TRBV4-1
CDR3aa: ASSQLMSSSGANVLT

j_gene: TRBJ2-5
v_gene: TRBV27
CDR3aa: ASSSQETQY

j_gene: TRBJ1-2
v_gene: TRBV9
CDR3aa: ASSVGVGTLLQGGYT

j_gene: TRBJ1-5
v_gene: TRBV7-8
CDR3aa: ASRPTGQGGYSNQPQH

j_gene: TRBJ2-5
v_gene: TRBV27
CDR3aa: ASSLRSTTETQY

j_gene: TRBJ2-1
v_gene: TRBV5-1
CDR3aa: ASSLGLAEQF

j_gene: TRBJ2-2
v_gene: TRBV10-1
CDR3aa: ASSGLGRGPNTGELF

j_gene: TRBJ2-1
v_gene: TRBV9
CDR3aa: ASSTGRSYNEQF

j_gene: TRBJ2-7
v_gene: TRBV19
CDR3aa: AGTNRGGSEQY

j_gene: TRBJ2-2
v_gene: TRBV5-1
CDR3aa: ASSRRSGDGTGELF

j_gene: TRBJ2-1
v_gene: TRBV10-1
CDR3aa: ASSEDGTAYNEQF

j_gene: TRBJ1-3
v_gene: TRBV25-1
CDR3aa: ASSFNSGNTIY

j_gene: TRBJ2-3
v_gene: TRBV18
CDR3aa: ASSPLTGSLTDTQY

j_gene: TRBJ2-5
v_gene: TRBV20-1
CDR3aa: SAMRETQY

j_gene: TRBJ1-1
v_gene: TRBV11-1
CDR3aa: ASSFGTPTEAF

j_gene: TRBJ1-2
v_gene: TRBV7-9
CDR3aa: ASSSGQGTLYGYT

j_gene: TRBJ2-3
v_gene: TRBV2
CDR3aa: ASSTRLPATDTQY

j_gene: TRBJ1-1
v_gene: TRBV7-2
CDR3aa: ASSPQGRVNTEAF

j_gene: TRBJ1-2
v_gene: TRBV7-2
CDR3aa: ASSLPGTNYGYT

j_gene: TRBJ2-2
v_gene: TRBV10-3
CDR3aa: AISGPGGDTGELF

j_gene: TRBJ1-1
v_gene: TRBV30
CDR3aa: AWTAVEAF

j_gene: TRBJ1-2
v_gene: TRBV30
CDR3aa: AWTDRALSLNGYT